The 20 T cell receptor beta chains reported below all come from one sample, sequenced in a study of T cells expressing NK-cell markers. TCRdb processed the 5' RACE reads again and assigns one entry to each CDR3 protein, with no DNA. Its table lists approximately 440,000 distinct CDR3 sequences. Sequenced: blood T cells: a sorted CD56 or NKG2C T cell subset, CD4+ or CD8+ T cells, or bulk PBMC T cells (not recorded which). These receptors all stem from a woman aged 45-65 years in good health.

J is TRBJ2-3 and V is TRBV6-6; TCRdb picks TRBD2, but there is no DNA to check that call. Looked up from germline, CDR1 is MNHNY and CDR2 is SVGAGI (reference sequence). CDR3 length: 16 amino acids. The CDR3 here is CASSSSTARPADTQYF.

CDR3 residues: CASSQPGTGAYEQYF. This sequence joins TRBV6-5 and TRBJ2-7; TCRdb's D call of TRBD1 is untestable without DNA. The CDR3 spans 15 residues. Germline CDR1 reads MNHEY; CDR2 reads SVGAGI.

The chain joins TRBV12-3 or TRBV12-4 to TRBJ2-1; the TRBD1 assignment by TCRdb is unverifiable without DNA. This CDR3 has 16 amino acids. This CDR3 reads CASSLGPGIADNEQFF.

The rearrangement uses TRBV24-1 and TRBJ2-1; no DNA is available, so the TRBD2 call from TCRdb remains unchecked. The CDR3 consists of 17 residues. The germline V gene has CDR1 KGHDR and CDR2 SFDVKD. The CDR3 protein is CATSDLAGLATHNEQFF.

V usage is TRBV12-3 or TRBV12-4 and J usage is TRBJ1-1. CDR3 length: 13 amino acids. The CDR3 sequence: CASAQTTNTEAFF.

The CDR3 reads CASGDRNNYGYTF. V gene TRBV6-2 or TRBV6-3 combines with J gene TRBJ1-2; there is no DNA to check the TCRdb D call of TRBD1. The length of the CDR3 is 13 residues. Per the germline V gene, CDR1 is MNHEY and CDR2 is SVGEGT.

The chain combines TRBV12-3 or TRBV12-4 with TRBJ2-7; TCRdb's assignment of TRBD1 cannot be checked, as there is no DNA. The CDR3 sequence is 15 residues long. CDR3: CASRHWGIGSYEQYF.

J is TRBJ2-3 and V is TRBV10-3. Germline values: CDR1 ENHRY, CDR2 SYGVKD. The CDR3 spans 12 residues. The CDR3 region is CAIAWRTDTQYF.

The chain couples TRBV7-2 to TRBJ2-4; the TCRdb call, TRBD2, lacks DNA for checking. Germline V gives CDR1 SGHTA, CDR2 FQGNSA. CDR3 length equals 14 residues. The CDR3 here is CASSLVGSGGSWYF.

The chain is built from TRBV5-1 and TRBJ2-5. This CDR3 is built from 13 residues. Germline V gene lookup returns CDR1 SGHRS and CDR2 YFSETQ. The CDR3 sequence: CASSLVLGETQYF. Combining the CDR3 with reference TRBV5-1 and TRBJ2-5 gives the whole variable domain KAGVTQTPRYLIKTRGQQVTLSCSPISGHRSVSWYQQTPGQGLQFLFEYFSETQRNKGNFPGRFSGRQFSNSRSEMNVSTLELGDSALYLCASSLVLGETQYFGPGTRLLVL.

V gene TRBV20-1 combines with J gene TRBJ2-1. Per the germline V gene, CDR1 is DFQATT and CDR2 is SNEGSKA (reference sequence). The CDR3 consists of 13 residues. CDR3 sequence reads: CSASGSPYNEQFF.

J is TRBJ2-5 and V is TRBV20-1; TCRdb lists TRBD2, though no DNA is available to test this call. The CDR3 is 16 residues long. CDR1 and CDR2 (germline): DFQATT, SNEGSKA (reference sequence). The CDR3 protein is CSATDLLAAHQETQYF.

This rearrangement joins TRBV5-1 to TRBJ2-4; TCRdb reports TRBD1, a call that lacks DNA to check it against. The V gene's germline CDR1 is SGHRS and CDR2 YFSETQ. The CDR3 is 18 residues long. CDR3 sequence reads: CASTDSGTGMWAKNIQYF.

V is TRBV10-2 and J is TRBJ2-7; the TRBD2 assignment by TCRdb is unverifiable without DNA. CDR1 and CDR2 from the germline V gene are WSHSY and SAAADI. This CDR3 spans 17 amino acids. CDR3 region: CASSELWTSGRKDEQYF.

The chain has TRBV7-9 and TRBJ2-4; TCRdb indicates TRBD1, and absent DNA this call remains unverified. The length of the CDR3 is 13 residues. Germline V gives CDR1 SEHNR, CDR2 FQNEAQ (reference sequence). The chain's CDR3 is CASSHPGTQGEYF.

The V call is TRBV25-1, the J call TRBJ2-1. The V gene's germline CDR1 is MGHDK and CDR2 SYGVNS. The CDR3 consists of 12 residues. The CDR3 protein is CASSAVHNEQFF.

The J gene is TRBJ1-2, the V gene TRBV7-9; checking the TCRdb D call of TRBD1 is not possible without DNA. The CDR3 is made up of 13 amino acids. Germline assignment: CDR1 SEHNR and CDR2 FQNEAQ (reference sequence). The CDR3 loop reads CASSPSDREGYTF.

V gene TRBV18 combines with J gene TRBJ2-3; TCRdb reports TRBD1, a call that lacks DNA to check it against. Germline CDR1 is KGHSH and CDR2 is LQKENI. The CDR3 is made up of 15 amino acids. CDR3 loop: CASSPSGQGTDTQYF.

The rearrangement uses TRBV7-8 and TRBJ1-1. This CDR3 has 15 amino acids. The germline V gene encodes CDR1 SGHVS and CDR2 FQNEAQ. The CDR3 protein is CASSLRRVANTEAFF.

The chain recombines TRBV5-6 with TRBJ2-5; the TCRdb call, TRBD1, lacks DNA for checking. Germline CDR1 reads SGHDT; CDR2 reads YYEEEE. This CDR3 comprises 14 residues. CDR3 residues: CASSSQGAGETQYF. Together with reference TRBV5-6 and TRBJ2-5, the CDR3 gives the full variable domain: DAGVTQSPTHLIKTRGQQVTLRCSPKSGHDTVSWYQQALGQGPQFIFQYYEEEERQRGNFPDRFSGHQFPNYSSELNVNALLLGDSALYLCASSSQGAGETQYFGPGTRLLVL.